The next 9 T cell receptor beta chains were all read from a single sample in a study of glioma-infiltrating T cells. The iRepertoire nested amplicon-rescue multiplex PCR amplified TCR alpha and beta CDR3s from RNA. TCRdb re-derived calls from the multiplex PCR reads in MiXCR, one entry per CDR3 protein. The table has 100,000 to 150,000 distinct CDR3 sequences, about 25% seen once. Sequencing input: glioma tissue, nonneoplastic brain tissue, or PBMCs (not recorded which). These receptors were taken from a human donor with low-grade glioma or glioblastoma, undergoing nonglioma brain surgery, or in good health (not recorded which).

There are many counts of this clonotype. The V and J genes are TRBV7-9 and TRBJ2-5; maybe TRBD2 (6 bases). This CDR3 region has 14 residues. Trimming pared 10 bases from V and 4 bases from J, leaving 19 bases between. Germline V gene lookup returns CDR1 SEHNR and CDR2 FQNEAQ (reference sequence). The CDR3 DNA reads TGTGCCACCCCCCCGCCTAGCGCAGCAGAGACCCAGTACTTC. It specifies CATPPPSAAETQYF.

Concerning this clonotype itself: One junction end disagrees with the germline gene, perhaps due to a read error. The V and J genes are TRBV4-3 and TRBJ2-1; D possibly uses TRBD1 or TRBD2 (5 bases each). The CDR3 contains 17 residues. CDR1 LGHNA and CDR2 YSLEER come from the germline V gene. CDR3 region: CASSQGLGRERNNERFF. Here the CDR3 DNA reads TGCGCCAGCAGCCAAGGGCTGGGACGCGAGAGGAACAATGAGCGGTTCTTC.

This clonotype was seen many times. The rearrangement links TRBV7-9 to TRBJ1-1, with no clear D. The CDR3 covers 13 residues. Trimming took 5 bases from V and 2 from J, leaving 9 bases between them. CDR1 and CDR2 from the germline V gene are SEHNR and FQNEAQ (reference sequence). The CDR3 DNA reads TGTGCCAGCAGCCGGACGGGAAACACTGAAGCTTTCTTT. Translating it yields CASSRTGNTEAFF.

V gene TRBV10-2 combines with J gene TRBJ1-5, with 7 positions matching TRBD1. CDR3 size: 15 residues. The trim removed 3 bases at V and 6 bases at J, leaving 8 bases unmatched. The germline gives CDR1 WSHSY, CDR2 SAAADI. The CDR3 loop reads CASSEARQGLQPQHF. The CDR3 DNA reads TGCGCCAGCAGTGAAGCCCGACAGGGCCTTCAGCCCCAGCATTTT.

The chain carries TRBV2 and TRBJ1-5; 9 bases map to TRBD1. This CDR3 has 16 residues. CDR1 and CDR2 from the germline V gene are SNHLY and FYNNEI. V was pared by 6 bases and J by 1 base, with 7 bases of the junction left unmatched. CDR3 protein: CASSRSTGGSNQPQHF. DNA of the CDR3: TGTGCCAGCAGCCGCTCGACAGGGGGAAGCAATCAGCCCCAGCATTTT.

This clonotype was recorded many times. The rearrangement links TRBV6-6 to TRBJ2-5, with no clear D. Germline V gives CDR1 MNHNY, CDR2 SVGAGI (reference sequence). Trimming took 2 bases from V and 1 from J, leaving 5 bases between them. This CDR3 is built from 13 residues. The DNA of the CDR3 is TGTGCCAGCAGTTACGTACGCCAAGAGACCCAGTACTTC. This gives the protein CASSYVRQETQYF.

This clonotype occurred many times. The CDR3 here is CSARGQGISQPQHF. The CDR3, as DNA: TGCAGTGCTAGGGGACAGGGTATAAGTCAGCCCCAGCATTTT. The chain carries TRBV20-1 and TRBJ1-5, with TRBD1 matching 9 bases. The CDR3 has 14 residues. Germline V gives CDR1 DFQATT, CDR2 SNEGSKA (reference sequence). Trimming removed 3 bases from V and 6 bases from J; junction bases left unmatched: 6.

This clonotype was observed a few times. The V and J genes are TRBV5-4 and TRBJ2-7, with TRBD2 identical over 12 bases. This CDR3 has 16 amino acids. The V segment lost 3 bases and the J segment 7 bases; nucleotides outside the gene matches: 11. The germline V gene encodes CDR1 SGHNT and CDR2 YYREEE (reference sequence). CDR3 amino acids: CASSSPGLAGLREQYV. The CDR3 DNA sequence: TGTGCCAGCAGCTCTCCGGGACTAGCGGGCCTACGGGAGCAGTACGTC.

This clonotype was found a few times. This sequence joins TRBV10-1 and TRBJ1-1, with D perhaps matching TRBD1 (6 bases). The CDR3 totals 14 residues. Germline CDR1 is WNHNN and CDR2 is SYGVQD (reference sequence). V lost 1 base and J 6 bases, leaving 12 bases between the germline ends. The CDR3: CASSEYRVGSEAFF. DNA for the CDR3: TGCGCCAGCAGTGAGTACAGGGTAGGATCTGAAGCTTTCTTT.